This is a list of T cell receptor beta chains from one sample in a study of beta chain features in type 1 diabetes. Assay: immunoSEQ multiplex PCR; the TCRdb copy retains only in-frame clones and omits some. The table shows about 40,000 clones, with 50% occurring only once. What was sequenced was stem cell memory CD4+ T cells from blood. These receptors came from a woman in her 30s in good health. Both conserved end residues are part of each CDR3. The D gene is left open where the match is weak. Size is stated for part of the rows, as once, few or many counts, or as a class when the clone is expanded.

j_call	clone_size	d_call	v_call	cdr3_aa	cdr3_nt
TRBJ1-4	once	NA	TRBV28	CASGGLQEKLFF	TGTGCCAGCGGGGGACTTCAGGAAAAACTGTTTTTT
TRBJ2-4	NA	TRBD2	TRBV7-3	CASSLRGELAGGAINIQYF	TGTGCCAGCAGCTTAAGGGGGGAACTAGCGGGAGGGGCCATAAACATTCAGTACTTC
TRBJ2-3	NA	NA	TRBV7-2	CASSSLGRLEVAQYF	TGTGCCAGCAGCTCCCTTGGCCGTCTTGAGGTCGCGCAGTATTTT
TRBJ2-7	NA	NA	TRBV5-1	CASRDSYEQYF	TGCGCCAGCAGGGACAGCTACGAGCAGTACTTC
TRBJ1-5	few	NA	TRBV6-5	CASSHDRNQPQHF	TGTGCCAGCAGTCACGACAGGAATCAGCCCCAGCATTTT
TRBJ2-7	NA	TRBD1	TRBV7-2	CASSRTGGSYEQYF	TGTGCCAGCAGCAGGACAGGGGGCAGTTACGAGCAGTACTTC
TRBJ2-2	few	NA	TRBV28	CASRAGGGTGELFF	TGTGCCAGCAGGGCCGGGGGAGGCACCGGGGAGCTGTTTTTT
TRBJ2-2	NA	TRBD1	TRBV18	CASSPTGQGNTGELFF	TGTGCCAGCTCACCAACGGGACAGGGGAACACCGGGGAGCTGTTTTTT
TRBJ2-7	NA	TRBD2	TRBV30	CALNRLAGVDEQYF	TGTGCCTTAAACCGACTAGCGGGAGTCGACGAGCAGTACTTC
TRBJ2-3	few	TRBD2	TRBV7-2	CASSFGSGRQDTQYF	TGTGCCAGCAGCTTTGGTAGCGGGAGGCAGGATACGCAGTATTTT
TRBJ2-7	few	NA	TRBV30	CACRGKGRYEQYF	TGTGCCTGTAGGGGAAAGGGTAGGTACGAGCAGTACTTC
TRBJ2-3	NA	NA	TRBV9	CASRGDTDTQYF	TGTGCCAGCCGGGGAGACACAGATACGCAGTATTTT
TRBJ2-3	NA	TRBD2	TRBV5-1	CASSQAGVKGDTQYF	TGCGCCAGCAGTCAAGCGGGAGTCAAGGGAGATACGCAGTATTTT
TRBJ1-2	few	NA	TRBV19	CASSNSGYTF	TGTGCCAGTAGTAACAGTGGCTACACCTTC
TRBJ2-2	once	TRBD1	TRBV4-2	CASKQTGGASFTGELFF	TGTGCCAGCAAGCAGACAGGGGGCGCGTCCTTCACCGGGGAGCTGTTTTTT
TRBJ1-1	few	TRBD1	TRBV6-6	CASRPDRGTEAFF	TGTGCCAGCAGACCCGACAGGGGCACTGAAGCTTTCTTT
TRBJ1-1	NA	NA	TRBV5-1	CASSLMQGTTEAFF	TGCGCCAGCAGCTTGATGCAGGGGACGACTGAAGCTTTCTTT
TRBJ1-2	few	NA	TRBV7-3	CASSLGQNYGYTF	TGTGCCAGCAGCTTAGGGCAAAACTATGGCTACACCTTC
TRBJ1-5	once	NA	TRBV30	CAWSRGGRQPQHF	TGTGCCTGGAGTAGGGGGGGGCGTCAGCCCCAGCATTTT
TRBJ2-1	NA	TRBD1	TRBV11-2	CASSLGDSSYNEQFF	TGTGCCAGCAGCTTGGGGGACAGCTCCTACAATGAGCAGTTCTTC
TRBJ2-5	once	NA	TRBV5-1	CASSLVAGNQETQYF	TGCGCCAGCAGCTTGGTAGCCGGGAACCAAGAGACCCAGTACTTC
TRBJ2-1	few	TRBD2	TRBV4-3	CASSQDFLAGADEQFF	TGCGCCAGCAGCCAAGATTTCCTAGCGGGAGCGGATGAGCAGTTCTTC
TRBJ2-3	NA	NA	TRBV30	CAWSVGRGTDTQYF	TGTGCCTGGAGTGTGGGCAGAGGCACAGATACGCAGTATTTT
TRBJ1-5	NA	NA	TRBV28	CASSLPGIMGNQPQHF	TGTGCCAGCAGTTTACCAGGGATCATGGGCAATCAGCCCCAGCATTTT
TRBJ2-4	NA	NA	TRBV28	CASRQGPNIQYF	TGTGCCAGCCGGCAGGGTCCAAACATTCAGTACTTC
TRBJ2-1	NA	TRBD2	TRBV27	CASRTSGYNEQFF	TGTGCCAGCAGGACTAGCGGCTACAATGAGCAGTTCTTC
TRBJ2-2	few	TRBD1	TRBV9	CASSFSGTGPGELFF	TGTGCCAGCAGCTTCTCCGGGACAGGGCCCGGGGAGCTGTTTTTT
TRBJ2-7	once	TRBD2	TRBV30	CAWSGRGSSYEQYF	TGTGCCTGGAGCGGGCGGGGGAGCTCCTACGAGCAGTACTTC
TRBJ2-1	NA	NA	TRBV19	CASSILLGGEQFF	TGTGCCAGTAGTATACTACTTGGAGGAGAGCAGTTCTTC
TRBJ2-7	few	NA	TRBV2	CASSAAVYEQYF	TGTGCCAGCAGTGCCGCAGTCTACGAGCAGTACTTC
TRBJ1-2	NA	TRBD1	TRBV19	CASSSGTGNYGYTF	TGTGCCAGTAGTTCGGGGACAGGGAACTATGGCTACACCTTC
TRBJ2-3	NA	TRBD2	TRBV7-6	CASSSPSLAGANTDTQYF	TGTGCCAGCAGCTCTCCTTCTTTAGCGGGGGCTAATACAGATACGCAGTATTTT
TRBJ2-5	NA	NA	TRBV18	CASSPNREMRETQYF	TGTGCCAGCTCACCAAACCGGGAGATGCGAGAGACCCAGTACTTC
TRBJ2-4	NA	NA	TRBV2	CASSLDSKNIQYF	TGTGCCAGCAGTCTCGACAGTAAAAACATTCAGTACTTC
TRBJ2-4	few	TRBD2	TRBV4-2	CASSQEGSSGIAKNIQYF	TGTGCCAGCAGCCAAGAAGGATCCAGCGGGATAGCCAAAAACATTCAGTACTTC
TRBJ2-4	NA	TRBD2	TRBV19	CASSPTSGLAKNIQYF	TGTGCCAGTAGTCCGACTAGCGGGCTAGCCAAAAACATTCAGTACTTC
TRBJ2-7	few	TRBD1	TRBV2	CASSEDRARGEQYF	TGTGCCAGCAGCGAGGACAGGGCGCGTGGAGAGCAGTACTTC
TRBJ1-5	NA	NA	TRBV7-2	CASSLVPEGNQPQHF	TGTGCCAGCAGCTTAGTGCCAGAAGGCAATCAGCCCCAGCATTTT
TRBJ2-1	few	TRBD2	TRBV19	CASAPGTSGNNEQFF	TGTGCCAGCGCCCCCGGGACTAGCGGAAACAATGAGCAGTTCTTC
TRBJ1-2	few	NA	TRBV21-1	CASSPRVGTGVDGYTF	TGTGCCAGCAGCCCCCGTGTTGGGACAGGGGTCGATGGCTACACCTTC
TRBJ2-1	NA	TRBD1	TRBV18	CASSPSGQGTEQFF	TGTGCCAGCTCACCATCTGGACAGGGCACTGAGCAGTTCTTC
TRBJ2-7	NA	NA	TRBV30	CACLNGPYEQYF	TGTGCCTGCCTTAATGGGCCCTACGAGCAGTACTTC
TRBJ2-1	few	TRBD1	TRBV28	CASSPTLGQGPYNEQFF	TGTGCCAGCAGTCCCACATTGGGACAGGGACCCTACAATGAGCAGTTCTTC
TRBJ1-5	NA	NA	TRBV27	CASSLSSGRASNQPQHF	TGTGCCAGCAGTTTATCTTCCGGCAGGGCCAGCAATCAGCCCCAGCATTTT
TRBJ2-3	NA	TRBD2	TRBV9	CASSVGDYYTDTQYF	TGTGCCAGCAGCGTAGGGGACTACTACACAGATACGCAGTATTTT
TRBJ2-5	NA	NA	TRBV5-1	CASSLAYREETQYF	TGCGCCAGCAGCTTGGCCTACCGAGAAGAGACCCAGTACTTC
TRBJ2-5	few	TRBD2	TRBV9	CASSEHSGRPQETQYF	TGTGCCAGCAGCGAACATAGCGGGAGGCCCCAAGAGACCCAGTACTTC
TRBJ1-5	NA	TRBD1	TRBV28	CASSSGQINQPQHF	TGTGCCAGCAGCTCGGGACAGATCAATCAGCCCCAGCATTTT
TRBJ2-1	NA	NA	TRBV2	CASSVYSGYNEQFF	TGTGCCAGCAGTGTTTATAGCGGCTACAATGAGCAGTTCTTC
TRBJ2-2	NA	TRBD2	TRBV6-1	CASDFSGIGELFF	TGTGCCAGCGACTTTAGCGGGATCGGGGAGCTGTTTTTT
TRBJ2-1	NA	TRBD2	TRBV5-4	CASSPHGGLAGSYNEQFF	TGTGCCAGCAGCCCCCACGGGGGACTAGCAGGGTCCTACAATGAGCAGTTCTTC
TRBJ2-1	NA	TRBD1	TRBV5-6	CASSLVGTVFYNEQFF	TGTGCCAGCAGCTTGGTCGGGACAGTCTTTTACAATGAGCAGTTCTTC
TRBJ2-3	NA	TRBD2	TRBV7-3	CASSPSGTSGTDTQYF	TGTGCCAGCAGCCCATCCGGGACTAGCGGGACAGATACGCAGTATTTT